The 20 T cell receptor beta chains below come from one sample, sequenced in a study of regulatory T cells in long-lasting Graves disease. Libraries of TCR beta came from iRepertoire HTBI primers plus Arm-PCR of CDR3 regions. TCRdb reprocessed the multiplex PCR reads via MiXCR and lists one record per CDR3 protein. The table records about 560,000 distinct CDR3 sequences, about 16% of them present only once. The time point here: newly diagnosed GD, antithyroid drugs for less than 3 months. Scientists built the TCR library using RNA that was extracted from PBMCs. These data were also filed under a second study, of T cells in Graves' hyperthyroidism and ophthalmopathy.

The specimen comprised peripheral blood mononuclear cells (PBMCs), sampled at new diagnosis, from a patient treated with antithyroid drugs. These receptors were collected from a man between 18 and 29 years old with Graves disease.

At least ten counts were recorded for this clonotype. Here the CDR3 reads CSAKGTSGSTDTQYF. Here the CDR3 DNA reads TGCAGTGCTAAGGGGACTAGCGGGAGTACAGATACGCAGTATTTT. The chain combines TRBV20-1 with TRBJ2-3, with 14 bases lining up with TRBD2. V lost 4 bases, J lost 3 bases, and 3 bases stayed unmatched. Per germline, CDR1 DFQATT and CDR2 SNEGSKA (reference sequence). The length of the CDR3 is 15 residues.

The chain couples TRBV6-1 to TRBJ2-7; D perhaps matches TRBD1 (7 bases). Germline CDR1 and CDR2: MNHNS and SASEGT. This CDR3 contains 14 residues. V dropped 6 bases and J dropped 2 bases, with 14 bases sitting between them. CDR3: CASREGGQAYEQYF. The DNA of the CDR3 is TGTGCCAGCAGGGAGGGAGGACAGGCCTACGAGCAGTACTTC.

This clonotype was recorded a few times. The chain uses TRBV5-1 and TRBJ2-3; 13 bases match TRBD2. The CDR3 extends over 15 amino acids. Per the germline V gene, CDR1 is SGHRS and CDR2 is YFSETQ. V gave up 4 bases and J gave up 3 bases; unmatched junction bases: 2. The CDR3 region is CASSGTSGVTDTQYF. The DNA of the CDR3 is TGCGCCAGCAGCGGGACTAGCGGGGTGACAGATACGCAGTATTTT.

In its sample, this clonotype was seen a few times. The rearrangement links TRBV11-2 to TRBJ2-6; no firm D call. The V and J ends lost 2 bases and 0 bases respectively, with 17 bases between them. Germline V lookup: CDR1 SGHAT, CDR2 FQNNGV. The CDR3 runs to 19 residues. This CDR3 reads CASSLLLQTAGSGANVLTF. Written as DNA, the CDR3 is TGTGCCAGCAGCTTACTACTGCAGACGGCCGGCTCTGGGGCCAACGTCCTGACTTTC.

This clonotype was found many times. The J gene is TRBJ2-1, the V gene TRBV5-1, with TRBD1 as a possible D gene (5 bases). V was trimmed by 4 bases and J by 2 bases, leaving 10 bases between them. The CDR3 has 14 amino acids. Germline assignment: CDR1 SGHRS and CDR2 YFSETQ. CDR3 coding DNA: TGCGCCAGCAGCAGCAGGGTTGCCTACAATGAGCAGTTCTTC. It is translated as CASSSRVAYNEQFF.

This clonotype has ten or more counts. V usage is TRBV28 and J usage is TRBJ1-5, with D unclear. CDR3 length: 14 residues. V lost 11 bases and J 5 bases, leaving 19 bases between the germline ends. Germline assignment: CDR1 MDHEN and CDR2 SYDVKM. CDR3 in DNA: TGTGCCGGTTCGGGCCTCGTTGGGGATCAGCCCCAGCATTTT. It encodes CAGSGLVGDQPQHF.

This sequence joins TRBV12-3 or TRBV12-4 and TRBJ2-3, with D perhaps TRBD1 or TRBD2 (6 bases each). V was trimmed by 7 bases and J by 6 bases, leaving 17 bases between them. The CDR3 contains 14 residues. This chain's CDR3 is CASMKRKGGDTQYF. The CDR3 DNA sequence: TGTGCCAGCATGAAACGTAAAGGGGGGGATACGCAGTATTTT.

At least ten counts were recorded for this clonotype. V is TRBV7-9 and J is TRBJ2-7; the D is unclear. V lost 1 base to trimming and J lost 3 bases, with 13 bases between them. The CDR3 is 15 amino acids. Germline V CDR1 and CDR2: SEHNR, FQNEAQ (reference sequence). The CDR3 DNA is TGTGCCAGCAGCTTAGTAGGCGGAAGTTACTACGAGCAGTACTTC. Translation gives CASSLVGGSYYEQYF. The variable domain in full, completed from reference TRBV7-9 and TRBJ2-7, reads DTGVSQNPRHKITKRGQNVTFRCDPISEHNRLYWYRQTLGQGPEFLTYFQNEAQLEKSRLLSDRFSAERPKGSFSTLEIQRTEQGDSAMYLCASSLVGGSYYEQYFGPGTRLTVT.

The J gene is TRBJ2-1, the V gene TRBV7-9; D might be TRBD2 (7 bases). Germline V gives CDR1 SEHNR, CDR2 FQNEAQ (reference sequence). Deletions cut 4 bases from V and 10 bases from J, with 17 bases between. This CDR3 region has 14 residues. For the CDR3, the DNA is TGTGCCAGCAGCTCCCGGCTTTCGGGGGGCGAGCAGTTCTTC. This encodes CASSSRLSGGEQFF.

This clonotype was recorded many times. The CDR3 bases are TGCAGTGCTAGAGGGACAGTTCTGAACACTGAAGCTTTCTTT. It encodes CSARGTVLNTEAFF. This chain links TRBV20-1 with TRBJ1-1, with a tentative D call TRBD1 (6 bases). Trimming pared 1 base from V and 0 bases from J, leaving 9 bases between. Germline CDR1 reads DFQATT; CDR2 reads SNEGSKA (reference sequence). This CDR3 is 14 amino acids long.

This sequence joins TRBV5-5 and TRBJ2-5; a weak D match, TRBD1 (5 bases). The CDR3 totals 15 residues. In germline, CDR1 is SGHKS, CDR2 YYEKEE (reference sequence). The V gene lost 3 bases and the J gene lost 3 bases, with 15 bases spanning the gap. CDR3 in amino acids: CASSSYSGLEETQYF. The CDR3 region has the DNA TGTGCCAGCAGCTCGTATTCAGGGTTGGAAGAGACCCAGTACTTC.

Many counts were recorded for this clonotype. The chain has TRBV3-1 and TRBJ2-3; D perhaps matches TRBD2 (6 bases). From germline, CDR1 is LGHDT and CDR2 YNNKEL (reference sequence). The CDR3 has 15 residues. Trimming cost V 3 bases and J 4 bases, with 14 bases left between them. The chain's CDR3 is CASSHNREPADTQYF. The CDR3 DNA sequence: TGTGCCAGCAGCCATAACCGGGAGCCAGCAGATACGCAGTATTTT.

This clonotype was seen once. The CDR3 is CASSLVASGRYTDTQYF. The CDR3 bases are TGTGCCAGCAGCTTAGTAGCTAGCGGGAGGTACACAGATACGCAGTATTTT. The chain carries TRBV7-9 and TRBJ2-3, with 11 positions matching TRBD2. The V gene's germline CDR1 is SEHNR and CDR2 FQNEAQ (reference sequence). The length of the CDR3 is 17 residues. V trimming: 1 base; J trimming: 2 bases; junction bases outside the gene matches: 5. The full variable domain, completed using reference TRBV7-9 and TRBJ2-3, is DTGVSQNPRHKITKRGQNVTFRCDPISEHNRLYWYRQTLGQGPEFLTYFQNEAQLEKSRLLSDRFSAERPKGSFSTLEIQRTEQGDSAMYLCASSLVASGRYTDTQYFGPGTRLTVL.

This sequence joins TRBV19 and TRBJ2-7; D remains ambiguous. Germline CDR1 and CDR2: LNHDA and SQIVND (reference sequence). This CDR3 spans 14 amino acids. Deletions cut 1 base from V and 1 base from J, with 8 bases between. The CDR3 nucleotides read TGTGCCAGTAGTATAGCGGGCAATTCCTACGAGCAGTACTTC. It translates to CASSIAGNSYEQYF. The variable domain in full, completed from reference TRBV19 and TRBJ2-7, reads DGGITQSPKYLFRKEGQNVTLSCEQNLNHDAMYWYRQDPGQGLRLIYYSQIVNDFQKGDIAEGYSVSREKKESFPLTVTSAQKNPTAFYLCASSIAGNSYEQYFGPGTRLTVT.

The sample holds many counts of this clonotype. The CDR3, as DNA: TGTGCCAGCAGTTTGGAGGGGCGTGATCAGCCCCAGCATTTT. Protein: CASSLEGRDQPQHF. The rearrangement uses TRBV27 and TRBJ1-5; D perhaps matches TRBD1 (5 bases). This CDR3 has 14 residues. From germline, CDR1 is MNHEY and CDR2 SMNVEV (reference sequence). V lost 3 bases and J 5 bases, leaving 11 bases between the germline ends.

This sequence joins TRBV13 and TRBJ2-2; 8 positions match TRBD2. J lost 5 bases, V lost 1 base, and 3 bases had no gene match. Germline lookup yields CDR1 PRHDT and CDR2 FYEKMQ (reference sequence). The CDR3 totals 15 residues. The DNA of the CDR3 is TGTGCCAGCAGCTTAGTGGGGACTAGAACCGGGGAGCTGTTTTTT. It yields the protein CASSLVGTRTGELFF.

This clonotype was counted ten times or more. The rearrangement links TRBV15 to TRBJ2-3, with a weak D call TRBD2 (6 bases). Germline V gene lookup returns CDR1 LNHNV and CDR2 YYDKDF (reference sequence). The CDR3 contains 14 residues. Trimming stripped 1 base from V and 2 bases from J, with 7 bases between. As DNA, the CDR3 is TGTGCCACCAGCAGAGGGGAGGCCACAGATACGCAGTATTTT. Amino acid sequence: CATSRGEATDTQYF.

This clonotype has a count of ten or more. The rearrangement links TRBV28 to TRBJ2-1; D not resolved. Between the trimmed V and J ends, which lost 5 bases and 7 bases, there was a span of 9 bases. CDR3 length: 12 residues. In germline, CDR1 is MDHEN, CDR2 SYDVKM. The CDR3 region is CASSQLRNEQFF. The DNA for the CDR3 is TGTGCCAGCAGTCAACTAAGAAATGAGCAGTTCTTC.

The sample holds one count of this clonotype. Being one base from a much bigger clone, this may be a read error. The chain is built from TRBV10-3 and TRBJ2-2, with 8 nucleotides matching TRBD1. This CDR3 region has 14 residues. Germline V CDR1 and CDR2: ENHRY, SYGVKD. The ends lost 6 bases at V and 4 bases at J; junction bases unmatched: 4. This CDR3 is CAIRRTGSTGELFF. The CDR3 coding sequence is TGTGCCATCAGACGGACAGGGAGCACCGGGGAGCTGTTTTTT.

The chain uses TRBV20-1 and TRBJ1-6; no clear D. The CDR3 is made up of 13 amino acids. The V gene's germline CDR1 is DFQATT and CDR2 SNEGSKA (reference sequence). V gave up 4 bases and J gave up 4 bases, with 8 bases separating them. CDR3 residues: CSAISEYNSPLHF. CDR3 nucleotide sequence: TGCAGTGCTATCTCCGAGTATAATTCACCCCTCCACTTT.